The 14 T cell receptor beta chains presented below share a single source sample, sequenced in a study of control samples from healthy donors and cancer patients. The table came from immunoSEQ multiplex PCR; TCRdb's copy has only in-frame clones and leaves some out. The data show about 44,000 clones, 87% seen once. Sequenced: PBMCs. The receptors shown here come from a woman aged 55-70 years with lung cancer.

The chain employs TRBV3-1 (or the pseudogene TRBV3-2) and TRBJ1-4; TRBD1 might be the D (6 bases). The CDR3 covers 15 residues. Germline values: CDR1 LGHDT, CDR2 YNNKEL (reference sequence). V was cut by 3 bases and J by 8 bases, with 16 bases left in between. In DNA, the CDR3 is TGTGCCAGCAGCCAGGAGGGGGGTCGACACGAAAAACTGTTTTTT. This translates into CASSQEGGRHEKLFF.

Turning to this clone: The junction and the germline gene differ at one end; a read error may be behind it. Other nucleotide sequences in the sample specify the same CDR3. The chain employs TRBV9 and TRBJ2-7; possible D gene TRBD2, 6 bases. This CDR3 is built from 14 residues. CDR1 and CDR2 (germline): SGDLS, YYNGEE. Here the CDR3 reads CASSPGTSTAEQYF. Here the CDR3 DNA reads TGCGCCAGCAGCCCCGGGACTTCGACGGCGGAGCAGTACTTC. Based on the CDR3 plus reference TRBV9 and TRBJ2-7, the full variable domain is DSGVTQTPKHLITATGQRVTLRCSPRSGDLSVYWYQQSLDQGLQFLIQYYNGEERAKGNILERFSAQQFPDLHSELNLSSLELGDSALYFCASSPGTSTAEQYFGPGTRLTVT.

This clone was observed once. The chain couples TRBV4-1 to TRBJ2-2; D remains unclear. The germline V and J ends were trimmed by 0 bases and 3 bases, with 5 bases remaining between them. The CDR3 is 14 amino acids. Germline values: CDR1 MGHRA, CDR2 YSYEKL. CDR3 in amino acids: CASSQDLYTGELFF. In nucleotides, the CDR3 is TGCGCCAGCAGCCAAGACTTATACACCGGGGAGCTGTTTTTT.

The chain recombines TRBV19 with TRBJ2-5, with D possibly matching TRBD2 (7 bases). The germline V and J ends were trimmed by 3 bases and 4 bases, with 18 bases remaining between them. The CDR3 is made up of 16 amino acids. Per germline, CDR1 LNHDA and CDR2 SQIVND (reference sequence). The CDR3 loop reads CASSMGGTGRGETQYF. The CDR3 DNA reads TGTGCCAGTAGTATGGGGGGAACAGGGAGGGGAGAGACCCAGTACTTC.

V is TRBV6-1 and J is TRBJ1-2, with D unclear. The CDR3 is 12 amino acids. Germline V gene data show CDR1 as MNHNS and CDR2 as SASEGT. Trimming left V 2 bases short and J 8 bases short, with 9 bases between. The CDR3 loop is CASSENWEGYTF. CDR3 in DNA: TGTGCCAGCAGTGAAAATTGGGAGGGCTACACCTTC.

CDR3 in amino acids: CASSSTGGPLSDTQYF. Here the CDR3 DNA reads TGTGCCAGCAGCTCGACAGGGGGGCCACTGTCAGATACGCAGTATTTT. The rearrangement joins TRBV5-5 to TRBJ2-3; 9 positions match TRBD1. The V and J ends lost 3 bases and 4 bases, in that order; junction bases with no gene match: 9. The CDR3 loop spans 16 amino acids. The germline V gene encodes CDR1 SGHKS and CDR2 YYEKEE (reference sequence).

The chain has TRBV6-6 and TRBJ1-2; D unclear. The ends were cut back, 7 bases at V and 4 bases at J, with 13 bases in the middle. CDR3 length equals 13 residues. The germline V gene encodes CDR1 MNHNY and CDR2 SVGAGI (reference sequence). The CDR3 region is CASNEDRGYGYTF. CDR3 coding DNA: TGTGCCAGCAACGAAGACCGGGGCTATGGCTACACCTTC.

This chain joins TRBV29-1 and TRBJ1-1; D is undetermined. CDR1 and CDR2 from the germline V gene are SQVTM and ANQGSEA. The CDR3 is made up of 11 amino acids. V was cut by 2 bases and J by 1 base, with 2 bases left in between. The CDR3 nucleotides are TGCAGCGTTGAAAGGAACACTGAAGCTTTCTTT. It specifies CSVERNTEAFF.

The chain uses TRBV10-3 and TRBJ2-1; the D is unclear. Germline CDR1 ENHRY, CDR2 SYGVKD. V lost 0 bases and J 9 bases, leaving 9 bases between the germline ends. The CDR3 is made up of 13 amino acids. CDR3 nucleotides: TGTGCCATCAGTGAGTCGGGTAGCCCTGAGCAGTTCTTC. This encodes CAISESGSPEQFF.

The chain is built from TRBV27 and TRBJ1-6, with D maybe TRBD1 (5 bases). The CDR3 runs to 16 residues. With 5 bases removed from V and 7 bases from J, the gap between germline ends came to 18 bases. CDR1 is MNHEY and CDR2 is SMNVEV in the germline V gene (reference sequence). The CDR3 reads CASSLQPGLTNSPLHF. Written as DNA, the CDR3 is TGTGCCAGCAGTCTTCAACCGGGACTCACCAATTCACCCCTCCACTTT.

J is TRBJ1-5 and V is TRBV24-1; the match to TRBD1 covers 7 bases. CDR3 length: 15 amino acids. Germline V gene data show CDR1 as KGHDR and CDR2 as SFDVKD. Trimming at V came to 5 bases and at J to 2 bases, leaving 5 bases not matched to a gene. As DNA, the CDR3 is TGTGCCACCAGTGCCCACGGACAGGGCAATCAGCCCCAGCATTTT. Residues: CATSAHGQGNQPQHF.

The gene calls are TRBV1 and TRBJ2-3; the table's D call TRBD2 went unverified against the DNA. TRBV1 is termed a pseudogene. The CDR3 is made up of 18 amino acids. In DNA form, the CDR3 reads TGCACCAGCAGCCAACCCCCGGGACTAGTTTCTTTCACAGATACGCAGTATTTT. It encodes CTSSQPPGLVSFTDTQYF.

The chain combines TRBV6-2 or TRBV6-3 with TRBJ2-3; D gene uncertain. V lost 5 bases and J lost 11, with 26 bases in between. The germline V gene encodes CDR1 MNHEY and CDR2 SVGEGT. The CDR3 totals 16 residues. The CDR3 spells CASSSSTADGLMVQYF. As DNA, the CDR3 is TGTGCCAGCAGTAGTAGCACCGCAGACGGGTTGATGGTGCAGTATTTT.

CDR3 nucleotide sequence: TGTGCCAGTAGTATAGTTAAGGAGACAACTGAAGCTTTCTTT. Its protein product is CASSIVKETTEAFF. The chain combines TRBV19 with TRBJ1-1, with D hard to call. Germline V lookup: CDR1 LNHDA, CDR2 SQIVND (reference sequence). V lost 1 base, J lost 5 bases, and 11 bases lay in between. CDR3 length: 14 residues.